This T cell receptor (beta chain) is drawn from a study of Graves' ophthalmopathy and Graves' hyperthyroidism. TCR beta CDR3 regions were amplified from RNA transcripts. In the first round, RT-PCR was carried out with HTBI primers, and a multiplex PCR formed the second round. TCRdb fed the multiplex PCR reads into MiXCR, producing one record per CDR3 protein. The table shows under 800,000 distinct CDR3 sequences, with 22% occurring only once. The CDR3 sequence is 15 residues long. The V gene's germline CDR1 is SGHNT and CDR2 YYREEE (reference sequence). Germline trimming cut 2 bases from V and 3 bases from J; bases unmatched to any gene: 6.

Source material: peripheral blood. The chain is built from TRBV5-4 and TRBJ2-7, with 9 bases fitting TRBD2. This receptor was obtained from a woman between 18 and 29 years old with stable Graves' hyperthyroidism. Some clones in this sample may be carry-over from other donors' samples. The CDR3, as DNA: TGTGCCAGCAGCTTAGCGGGAGGAGCCCACTACGAGCAGTACTTC. Amino acids: CASSLAGGAHYEQYF.